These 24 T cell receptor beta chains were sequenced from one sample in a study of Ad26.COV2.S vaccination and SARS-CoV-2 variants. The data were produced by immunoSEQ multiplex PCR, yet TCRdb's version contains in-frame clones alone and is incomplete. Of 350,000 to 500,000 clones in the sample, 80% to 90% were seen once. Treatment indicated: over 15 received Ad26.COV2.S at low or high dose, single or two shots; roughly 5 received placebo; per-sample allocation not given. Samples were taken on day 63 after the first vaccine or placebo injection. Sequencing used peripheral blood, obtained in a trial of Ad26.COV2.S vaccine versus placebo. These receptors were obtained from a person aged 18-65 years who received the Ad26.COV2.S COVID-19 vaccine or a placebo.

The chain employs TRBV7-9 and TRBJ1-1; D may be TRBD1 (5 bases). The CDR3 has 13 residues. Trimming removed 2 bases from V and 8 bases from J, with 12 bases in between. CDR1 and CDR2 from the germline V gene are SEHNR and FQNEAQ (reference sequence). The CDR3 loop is CASSLKGRTEAFF. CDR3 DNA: TGTGCCAGCAGCTTAAAGGGGCGCACGGAAGCTTTCTTT.

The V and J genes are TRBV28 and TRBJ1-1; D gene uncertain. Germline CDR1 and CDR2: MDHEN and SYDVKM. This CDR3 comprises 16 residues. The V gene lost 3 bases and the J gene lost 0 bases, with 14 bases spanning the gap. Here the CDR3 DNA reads TGTGCCAGCAGTTTTTTTGGGCGGGCGGTGAACACTGAAGCTTTCTTT. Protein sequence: CASSFFGRAVNTEAFF.

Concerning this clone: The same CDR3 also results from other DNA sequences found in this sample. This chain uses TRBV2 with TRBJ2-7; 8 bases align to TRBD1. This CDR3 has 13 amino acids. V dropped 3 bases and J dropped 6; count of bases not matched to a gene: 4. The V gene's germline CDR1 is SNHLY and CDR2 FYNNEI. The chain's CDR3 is CASSETGVGEQYF. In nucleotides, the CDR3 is TGTGCCAGCAGTGAGACAGGGGTAGGCGAGCAGTACTTC.

CDR3 sequence (DNA): TGTGCCATCAGTGCATTTGACAGGGGCTACGAGCAGTACTTC. Translation: CAISAFDRGYEQYF. The chain couples TRBV10-3 to TRBJ2-7, with TRBD1 matching over 8 bases. The germline V gene encodes CDR1 ENHRY and CDR2 SYGVKD. Trimming took 4 bases from V and 3 from J; bases not matched to a gene: 5. The CDR3 length is 14 residues.

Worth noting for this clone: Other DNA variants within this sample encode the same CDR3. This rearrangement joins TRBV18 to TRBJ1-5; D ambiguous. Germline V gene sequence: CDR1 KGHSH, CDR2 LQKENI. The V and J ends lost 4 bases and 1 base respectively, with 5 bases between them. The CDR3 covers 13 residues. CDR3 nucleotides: TGTGCCAGCTCACGCGACAGCAATCAGCCCCAGCATTTT. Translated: CASSRDSNQPQHF.

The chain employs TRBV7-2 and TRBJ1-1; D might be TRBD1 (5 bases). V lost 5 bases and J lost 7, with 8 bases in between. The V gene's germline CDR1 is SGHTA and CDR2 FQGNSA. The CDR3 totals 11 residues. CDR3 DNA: TGTGCCAGCAGCGCCAGGGTTGAAGCTTTCTTT. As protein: CASSARVEAFF.

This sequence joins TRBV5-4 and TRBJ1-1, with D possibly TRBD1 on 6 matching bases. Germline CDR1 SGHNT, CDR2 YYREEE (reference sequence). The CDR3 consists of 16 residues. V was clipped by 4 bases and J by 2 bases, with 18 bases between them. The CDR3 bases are TGTGCCAGCAGCATCGGACTAAGAGGGGGTAACACTGAAGCTTTCTTT. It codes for CASSIGLRGGNTEAFF.

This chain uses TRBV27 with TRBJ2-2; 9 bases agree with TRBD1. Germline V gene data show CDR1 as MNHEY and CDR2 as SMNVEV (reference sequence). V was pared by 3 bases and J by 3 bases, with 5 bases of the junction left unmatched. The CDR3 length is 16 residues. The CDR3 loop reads CASSFLGQGYTGELFF. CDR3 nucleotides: TGTGCCAGCAGTTTCTTGGGACAGGGCTACACCGGGGAGCTGTTTTTT.

The CDR3 DNA reads TGTGCCAGCAGCTCAGACTGGGGTGGCTACACCTTC. Translation gives CASSSDWGGYTF. The J gene is TRBJ1-2, the V gene TRBV7-9; unclear D gene. V lost 4 bases, J lost 7 bases, and 10 bases lay in between. The germline V gene has CDR1 SEHNR and CDR2 FQNEAQ (reference sequence). The CDR3 loop spans 12 amino acids.

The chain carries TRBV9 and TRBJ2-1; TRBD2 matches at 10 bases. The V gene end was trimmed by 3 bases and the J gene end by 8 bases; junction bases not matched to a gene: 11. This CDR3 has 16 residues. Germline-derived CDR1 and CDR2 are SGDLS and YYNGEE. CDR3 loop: CASSETGTSVRYEQFF. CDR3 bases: TGTGCCAGCAGCGAAACCGGGACTAGCGTAAGGTATGAGCAGTTCTTC.

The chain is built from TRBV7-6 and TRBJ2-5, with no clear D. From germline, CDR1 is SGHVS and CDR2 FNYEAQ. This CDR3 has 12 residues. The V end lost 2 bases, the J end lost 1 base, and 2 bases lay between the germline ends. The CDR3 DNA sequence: TGTGCCAGCAGCTTAACCCAAGAGACCCAGTACTTC. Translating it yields CASSLTQETQYF.

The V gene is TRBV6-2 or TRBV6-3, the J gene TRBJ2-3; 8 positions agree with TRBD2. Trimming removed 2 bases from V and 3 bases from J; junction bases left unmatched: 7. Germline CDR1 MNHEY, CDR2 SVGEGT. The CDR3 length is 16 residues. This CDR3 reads CASSYQGGRYTDTQYF. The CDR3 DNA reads TGTGCCAGCAGTTACCAGGGCGGGAGGTATACAGATACGCAGTATTTT.

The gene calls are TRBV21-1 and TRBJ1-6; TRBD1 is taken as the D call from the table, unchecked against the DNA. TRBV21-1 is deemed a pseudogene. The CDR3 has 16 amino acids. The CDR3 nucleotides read TGTGCCAGCAGCATGACCCTGGACAGTGATAATTCACCCCTCCACTTT. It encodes CASSMTLDSDNSPLHF.

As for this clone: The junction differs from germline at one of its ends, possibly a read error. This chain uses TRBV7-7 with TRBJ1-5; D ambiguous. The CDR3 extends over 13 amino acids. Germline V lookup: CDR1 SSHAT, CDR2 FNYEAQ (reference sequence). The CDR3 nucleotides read TGTGCTAGCAGCTTACAGTTGAATCAGCCCCAGCATTTT. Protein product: CASSLQLNQPQHF.

The CDR3 spells CASSQGGGTGANVLTF. The CDR3 DNA sequence: TGCGCCAGCAGCCAAGGAGGAGGGACTGGGGCCAACGTCCTGACTTTC. This sequence joins TRBV4-3 and TRBJ2-6; maybe TRBD2 (6 bases). The germline V gene encodes CDR1 LGHNA and CDR2 YSLEER. CDR3 length: 16 residues. V was clipped by 1 base and J by 2 bases, with 9 bases between them.

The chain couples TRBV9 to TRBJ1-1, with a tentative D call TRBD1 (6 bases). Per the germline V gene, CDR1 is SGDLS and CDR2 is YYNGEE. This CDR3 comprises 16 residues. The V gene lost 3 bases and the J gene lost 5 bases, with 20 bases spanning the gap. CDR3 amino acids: CASSGDRLGYETEAFF. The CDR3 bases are TGTGCCAGCAGCGGAGACAGGTTGGGGTATGAGACTGAAGCTTTCTTT.

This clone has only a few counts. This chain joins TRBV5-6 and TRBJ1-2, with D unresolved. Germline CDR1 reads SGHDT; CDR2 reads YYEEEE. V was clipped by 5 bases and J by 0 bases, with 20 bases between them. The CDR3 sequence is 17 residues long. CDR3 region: CASRLGWSYTSNYGYTF. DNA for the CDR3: TGTGCCAGCAGACTTGGGTGGAGCTACACCTCTAACTATGGCTACACCTTC.

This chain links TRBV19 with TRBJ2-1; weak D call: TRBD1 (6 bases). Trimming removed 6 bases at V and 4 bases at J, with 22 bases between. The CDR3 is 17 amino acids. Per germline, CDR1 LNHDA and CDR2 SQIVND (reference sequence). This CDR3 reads CASSNPAGTPKYNEQFF. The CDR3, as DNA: TGTGCCAGTAGCAACCCAGCCGGGACACCTAAGTACAATGAGCAGTTCTTC.

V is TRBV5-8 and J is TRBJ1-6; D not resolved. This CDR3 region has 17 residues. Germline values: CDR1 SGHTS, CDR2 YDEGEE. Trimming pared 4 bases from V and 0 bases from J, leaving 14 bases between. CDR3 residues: CASSPGTSSSYNSPLHF. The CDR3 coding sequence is TGTGCCAGCAGCCCCGGAACATCGAGCTCCTATAATTCACCCCTCCACTTT.

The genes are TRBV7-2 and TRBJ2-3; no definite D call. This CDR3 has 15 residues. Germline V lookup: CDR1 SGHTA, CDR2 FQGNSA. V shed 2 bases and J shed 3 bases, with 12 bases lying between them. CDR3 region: CASSLRSGGTDTQYF. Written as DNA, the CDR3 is TGTGCCAGCAGCTTAAGGTCCGGTGGGACAGATACGCAGTATTTT.

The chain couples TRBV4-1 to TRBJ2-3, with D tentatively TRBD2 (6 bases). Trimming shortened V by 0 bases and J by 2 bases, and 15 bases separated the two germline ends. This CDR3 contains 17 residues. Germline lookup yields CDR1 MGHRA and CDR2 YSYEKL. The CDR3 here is CASSQENIGTFTDTQYF. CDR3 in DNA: TGCGCCAGCAGCCAAGAGAATATAGGGACTTTCACAGATACGCAGTATTTT.

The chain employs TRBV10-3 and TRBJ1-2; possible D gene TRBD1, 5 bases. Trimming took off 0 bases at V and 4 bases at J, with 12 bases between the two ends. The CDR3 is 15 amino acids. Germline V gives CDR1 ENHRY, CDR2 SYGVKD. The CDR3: CAISESFARAYGYTF. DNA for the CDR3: TGTGCCATCAGTGAGTCGTTCGCCAGGGCCTATGGCTACACCTTC.

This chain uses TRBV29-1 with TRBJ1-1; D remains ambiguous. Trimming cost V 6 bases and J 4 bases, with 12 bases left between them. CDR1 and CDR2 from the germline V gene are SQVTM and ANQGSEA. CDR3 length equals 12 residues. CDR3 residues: CSVKGLGTEAFF. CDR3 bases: TGCAGCGTGAAGGGCTTGGGCACTGAAGCTTTCTTT.

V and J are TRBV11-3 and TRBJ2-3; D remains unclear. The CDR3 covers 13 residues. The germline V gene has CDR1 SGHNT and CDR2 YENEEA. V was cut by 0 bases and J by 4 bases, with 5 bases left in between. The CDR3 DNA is TGTGCCAGCAGCTTAGATACCCCAGATACGCAGTATTTT. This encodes CASSLDTPDTQYF.